This note documents a single TCR beta chain sequence. Its antigen is not identified. Patients between 18 and 65 years old had hyperthyroidism, newly diagnosed and lasting under 2 months. Investigators excluded patients with uncontrolled infection, other autoimmune disease, pregnancy or lactation. The PBMCs were taken from roughly 10 ml of fresh peripheral blood. There were TCR beta CDR3 regions amplified from RNA transcripts. HTBI primers were used for first-round RT-PCR of the TCR CDR3. TCRdb ran MiXCR on the multiplex PCR reads and lists one entry per CDR3 protein. Among a few hundred thousand distinct CDR3 sequences listed, about a sixth were seen once. The data were obtained in a study of T cells in Graves' hyperthyroidism and ophthalmopathy. General observations from the study: Most thyroid clonotypes that were expanded above 0.001 also turned up in blood.

The CDR3 runs 14 residues. Trimming cost V 5 bases and J 8 bases, with 16 bases left between them. Germline CDR1 is SGHTA and CDR2 is FQGNSA. Sequences were obtained from blood. The chain is built from TRBV7-2 and TRBJ1-3, with D hard to call. This TCR was sampled from a man between 35 and 55 years old with Graves' hyperthyroidism. As DNA, the CDR3 is TGTGCCAGCAGCGACATAGGCGGGGTAGACACCATATATTTT. Residues: CASSDIGGVDTIYF. Full variable domain (rest looked up from reference TRBV7-2 and TRBJ1-3): GAGVSQSPSNKVTEKGKDVELRCDPISGHTALYWYRQSLGQGLEFLIYFQGNSAPDKSGLPSDRFSAERTGGSVSTLTIQRTQQEDSAVYLCASSDIGGVDTIYFGEGSWLTVV.